The sequence of this T cell receptor (beta chain) was determined in a study of response to subunit inactivated influenza vaccine. This clonotype was seen a handful of times. V dropped 8 bases and J dropped 9 bases, with 14 bases sitting between them. The CDR3 length is 12 residues. From germline, CDR1 is LGHDT and CDR2 YNNKEL (reference sequence). One entry per CDR3 protein results from TCRdb running MiXCR on the RT-PCR reads. The sample lists about 780,000 distinct CDR3 sequences, around 18% occurring once. This chain links TRBV3-1 with TRBJ2-1; maybe TRBD2 (7 bases). The sequencing used PBMCs from blood, collected about 5 days after vaccination. The sequence was obtained from a man aged 45-65 years who received an inactivated influenza vaccine. The CDR3 sequence is CASGRGAGEQFF. The CDR3 coding sequence is TGTGCCAGCGGACGGGGGGCCGGTGAGCAGTTCTTC.